This T cell receptor (beta chain) was identified in a study of T cell responses to AZD1222 COVID-19 vaccine. The data were produced by immunoSEQ multiplex PCR, yet TCRdb's version contains in-frame clones alone and is incomplete. Among 90,000 to 95,000 clones listed, over 75% were seen once. Study-wide findings and caveats: Baseline antibody screening turned up just six seropositive AZD1222 recipients. The peak T cell response came first, and repertoires were sampled only after it.

Trimming removed 1 base from V and 3 bases from J, with 10 bases in between. Germline V CDR1 and CDR2: SGHAT, FQNNGV. The CDR3 sequence is 14 residues long. About this clone itself: Its antigen is still unknown.

Analyses pooled second doses at about 4 or about 12 weeks. The clonotype comes from an adult who received the AZD1222 COVID-19 vaccine. The gene calls are TRBV11-2 and TRBJ2-7; D ambiguous. Specimen: peripheral blood, collected 28 days after the second AZD1222 dose. In nucleotides, the CDR3 is TGTGCCAGCAGCTTAGGGCCTCGTCTCTACGAGCAGTACTTC. Residues: CASSLGPRLYEQYF.